These 12 T cell receptor beta chains originate from one sample sequenced in a study of molecular identifiers for immune sequencing clone quantification. TCRdb itself ran the PCR reads through MiXCR, one entry per CDR3 protein. The data hold over 300,000 distinct CDR3 sequences, with roughly a quarter observed a single time. The sample taken for sequencing was naive CD8+ T cells from blood, with Jurkat cell RNA spiked in. Subset described: FACS-sorted CD8+CD4-CCR7+CD45RA+ naive T cells. The source of these receptors is a human donor in good health. Some libraries in this study had Jurkat cell RNA spiked in.

This clonotype was observed many times. The genes are TRBV14 and TRBJ2-2; D call uncertain. Germline loops: CDR1 SGHDN, CDR2 FVKESK. The CDR3 runs to 14 residues. Trimming stripped 4 bases from V and 6 bases from J, with 12 bases between. DNA of the CDR3: TGTGCCAGCAGCCCCAATGGGCTACCCGGGGAGCTGTTTTTT. Encoded protein: CASSPNGLPGELFF.

This clonotype was recorded at least ten times. J is TRBJ1-2 and V is TRBV4-3; 8 nucleotides match TRBD1. With 4 bases clipped from V and 4 bases from J, the junction kept 5 bases outside the gene matches. The CDR3 length is 14 residues. Germline assignment: CDR1 LGHNA and CDR2 YSLEER. The chain's CDR3 is CASSPGQAVYGYTF. The CDR3 DNA is TGCGCCAGCAGCCCGGGACAGGCGGTCTATGGCTACACCTTC.

As regards this clonotype: Mismatch with germline at one junction end may stem from a read error. This chain links TRBV11-2 with TRBJ1-5, with TRBD1 as a possible D gene (5 bases). Germline assignment: CDR1 SGHAT and CDR2 FQNNGV. This CDR3 is built from 19 residues. The CDR3 DNA follows: TGTGCCAGCAGCTTAGATGGTGGCAGGGTTTACGATTCACATCAGCCCCCGCATTTT. Protein sequence: CASSLDGGRVYDSHQPPHF.

This clonotype was picked up a small number of times. V and J are TRBV9 and TRBJ2-3; 13 nucleotides line up with TRBD2. Germline loops: CDR1 SGDLS, CDR2 YYNGEE. The CDR3 has 17 amino acids. The J segment lost 5 bases and the V segment lost 0 bases, leaving 6 bases of the junction unmatched. The CDR3 protein is CASSVGTSGGAVDTQYF. The CDR3 bases are TGTGCCAGCAGCGTAGGTACTAGCGGGGGGGCCGTAGATACGCAGTATTTT.

This clonotype appeared a few times. The V and J genes are TRBV5-1 and TRBJ1-5, with D tentatively TRBD1 (5 bases). This CDR3 has 15 residues. The V and J ends lost 2 bases and 2 bases respectively, with 11 bases between them. Germline lookup yields CDR1 SGHRS and CDR2 YFSETQ. CDR3 residues: CASSFLGGGNQPQHF. The CDR3, as DNA: TGCGCCAGCAGCTTTTTGGGGGGGGGCAATCAGCCCCAGCATTTT.

The sample holds many counts of this clonotype. J is TRBJ2-5 and V is TRBV7-9, with D possibly matching TRBD2 (5 bases). The CDR3 length is 15 residues. The V end lost 1 base, the J end lost 5 bases, and 14 bases lay between the germline ends. CDR1 and CDR2 from the germline V gene are SEHNR and FQNEAQ (reference sequence). CDR3 region: CASSLGGAPNETQYF. CDR3 DNA sequence: TGTGCCAGCAGCTTAGGGGGAGCCCCGAATGAGACCCAGTACTTC.

This clonotype came up a few times. V is TRBV6-6 and J is TRBJ1-2; possible D gene TRBD1, 5 bases. The CDR3 is 12 amino acids. Trimming took off 3 bases at V and 8 bases at J, with 10 bases between the two ends. Germline loops: CDR1 MNHNY, CDR2 SVGAGI (reference sequence). CDR3 nucleotide sequence: TGTGCCAGCAGTTATGCGAGGGACGGCTACACCTTC. It encodes CASSYARDGYTF.

The chain combines TRBV24-1 with TRBJ2-3, with 8 positions matching TRBD2. Germline assignment: CDR1 KGHDR and CDR2 SFDVKD. V trimming: 3 bases; J trimming: 15 bases; junction bases outside the gene matches: 13. The CDR3 consists of 14 residues. The CDR3 DNA reads TGTGCCACCAGTGATGGGTCGGGAGGGGCCGTGGTTTATTTT. Translating it yields CATSDGSGGAVVYF.

This clonotype was seen more than once but under ten times. The rearrangement joins TRBV7-7 to TRBJ2-2; D unclear. This CDR3 has 13 amino acids. The germline V and J ends were trimmed by 4 bases and 6 bases, with 9 bases remaining between them. The V gene's germline CDR1 is SSHAT and CDR2 FNYEAQ (reference sequence). CDR3 DNA sequence: TGTGCCAGCAGCTCCCTCCTTTCCGGGGAGCTGTTTTTT. Protein sequence: CASSSLLSGELFF. Combining the CDR3 with reference TRBV7-7 and TRBJ2-2 gives the whole variable domain GAGVSQSPRYKVTKRGQDVTLRCDPISSHATLYWYQQALGQGPEFLTYFNYEAQPDKSGLPSDRFSAERPEGSISTLTIQRTEQRDSAMYRCASSSLLSGELFFGEGSRLTVL.

This clonotype was counted at least ten times. This rearrangement joins TRBV19 to TRBJ1-5; no clear D gene. CDR1 is LNHDA, CDR2 SQIVND, per germline (reference sequence). The V end was cut by 4 bases, the J end by 1 base, with 5 bases between. This CDR3 is 13 amino acids long. CDR3 sequence reads: CASSTQSNQPQHF. The CDR3 DNA reads as TGTGCCAGTAGTACACAGAGCAATCAGCCCCAGCATTTT.

This clonotype was counted between two and nine times. The chain combines TRBV29-1 with TRBJ2-5; 8 bases map to TRBD2. The germline gives CDR1 SQVTM, CDR2 ANQGSEA. With V trimmed by 2 bases and J by 4 bases, 12 bases remained unmatched. The CDR3 extends over 16 amino acids. The CDR3 sequence: CSVEISSGIERETQYF. The DNA of the CDR3 is TGCAGCGTTGAAATTAGTAGCGGGATAGAGAGAGAGACCCAGTACTTC.

For this clonotype: An end of the junction does not agree with germline; a read error may underlie this. V is TRBV20-1 and J is TRBJ1-6; tentative D call: TRBD1 (6 bases). From germline, CDR1 is DFQATT and CDR2 SNEGSKA (reference sequence). The CDR3 is 16 amino acids. DNA of the CDR3: TGCAGTGCTAGAGCGGGTGGGGGCTCCTATAATTCACCCCCCCACTTT. Its protein product is CSARAGGGSYNSPPHF.